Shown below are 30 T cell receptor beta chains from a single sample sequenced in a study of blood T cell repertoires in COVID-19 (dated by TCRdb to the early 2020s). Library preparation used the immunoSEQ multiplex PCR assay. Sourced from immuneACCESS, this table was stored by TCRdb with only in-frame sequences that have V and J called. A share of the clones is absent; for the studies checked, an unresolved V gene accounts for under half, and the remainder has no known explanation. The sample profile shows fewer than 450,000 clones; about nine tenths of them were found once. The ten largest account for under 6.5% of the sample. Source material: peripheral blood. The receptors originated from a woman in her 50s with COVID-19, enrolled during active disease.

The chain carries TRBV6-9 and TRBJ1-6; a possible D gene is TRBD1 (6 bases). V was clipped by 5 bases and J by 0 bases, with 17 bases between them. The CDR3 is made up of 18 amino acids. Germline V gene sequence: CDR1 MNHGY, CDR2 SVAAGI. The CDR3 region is CASSPYRVEVSYNSPLHF. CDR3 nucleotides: TGTGCCAGCAGTCCATACAGGGTTGAGGTCTCCTATAATTCACCCCTCCACTTT.

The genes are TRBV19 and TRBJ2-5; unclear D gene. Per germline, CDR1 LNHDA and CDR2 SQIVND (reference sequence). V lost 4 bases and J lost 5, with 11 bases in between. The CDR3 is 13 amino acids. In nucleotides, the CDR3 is TGTGCCAGTAGTAGCGGATTGCGGGAGACCCAGTACTTC. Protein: CASSSGLRETQYF.

CDR3: CASSSRLATSYNEQFF. DNA for the CDR3: TGTGCCAGCTCATCCAGACTAGCGACCTCCTACAATGAGCAGTTCTTC. The chain combines TRBV18 with TRBJ2-1; the match to TRBD2 covers 8 bases. The CDR3 spans 16 residues. With V trimmed by 5 bases and J by 0 bases, 6 bases remained unmatched. Per germline, CDR1 KGHSH and CDR2 LQKENI. The full variable domain, rest sourced from reference TRBV18 and TRBJ2-1, is NAGVMQNPRHLVRRRGQEARLRCSPMKGHSHVYWYRQLPEEGLKFMVYLQKENIIDESGMPKERFSAEFPKEGPSILRIQQVVRGDSAAYFCASSSRLATSYNEQFFGPGTRLTVL.

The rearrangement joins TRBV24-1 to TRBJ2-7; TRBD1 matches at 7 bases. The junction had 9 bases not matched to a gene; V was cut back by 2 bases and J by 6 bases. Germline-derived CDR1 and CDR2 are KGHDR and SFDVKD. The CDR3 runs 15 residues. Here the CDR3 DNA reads TGTGCCACCAGTGATTCCGGGACAGTAATCTCCGAGCAGTACTTC. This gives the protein CATSDSGTVISEQYF.

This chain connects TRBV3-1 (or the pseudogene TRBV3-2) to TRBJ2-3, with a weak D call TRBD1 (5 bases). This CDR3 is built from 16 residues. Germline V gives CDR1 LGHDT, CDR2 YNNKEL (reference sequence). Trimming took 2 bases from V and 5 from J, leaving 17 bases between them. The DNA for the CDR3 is TGTGCCAGCAGCCAAAGGGGTTGGGCAGGGCGAGATACGCAGTATTTT. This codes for CASSQRGWAGRDTQYF.

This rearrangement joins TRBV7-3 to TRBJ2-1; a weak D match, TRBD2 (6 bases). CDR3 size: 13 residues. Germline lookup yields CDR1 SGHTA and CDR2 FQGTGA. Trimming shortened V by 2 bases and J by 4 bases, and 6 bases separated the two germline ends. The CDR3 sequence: CASSLGTYNEQFF. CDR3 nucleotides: TGTGCCAGCAGCTTAGGGACTTACAATGAGCAGTTCTTC.

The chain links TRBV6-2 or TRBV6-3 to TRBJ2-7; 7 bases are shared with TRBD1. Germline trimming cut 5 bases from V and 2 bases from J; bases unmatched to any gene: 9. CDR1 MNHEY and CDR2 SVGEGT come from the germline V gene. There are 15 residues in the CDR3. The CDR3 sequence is CASSNQPTGTYEQYF. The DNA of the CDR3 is TGTGCCAGCAGTAATCAACCGACAGGGACCTACGAGCAGTACTTC.

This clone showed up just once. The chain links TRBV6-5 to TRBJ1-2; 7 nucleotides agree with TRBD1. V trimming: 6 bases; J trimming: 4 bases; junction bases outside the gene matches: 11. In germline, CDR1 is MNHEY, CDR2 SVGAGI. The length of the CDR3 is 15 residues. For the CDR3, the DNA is TGTGCCAGCAGACCTACAGGGGCTGCCCTCTATGGCTACACCTTC. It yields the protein CASRPTGAALYGYTF.

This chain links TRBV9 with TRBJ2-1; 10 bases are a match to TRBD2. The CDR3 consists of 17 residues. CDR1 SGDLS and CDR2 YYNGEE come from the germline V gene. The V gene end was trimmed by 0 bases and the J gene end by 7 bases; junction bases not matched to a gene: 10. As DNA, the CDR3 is TGTGCCAGCAGCGTAGAGCCAGCGGGAGGGTCAGGGAATGAGCAGTTCTTC. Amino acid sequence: CASSVEPAGGSGNEQFF.

The CDR3 spells CASSLLTFRQGDYGYTF. In DNA form, the CDR3 reads TGTGCCAGCAGTCTCCTCACCTTTAGACAGGGAGACTATGGCTACACCTTC. The J gene is TRBJ1-2, the V gene TRBV6-6; 7 bases map to TRBD1. V was clipped by 5 bases and J by 3 bases; unmatched bases: 15. Germline CDR1 and CDR2: MNHNY and SVGAGI (reference sequence). The CDR3 loop spans 17 amino acids.

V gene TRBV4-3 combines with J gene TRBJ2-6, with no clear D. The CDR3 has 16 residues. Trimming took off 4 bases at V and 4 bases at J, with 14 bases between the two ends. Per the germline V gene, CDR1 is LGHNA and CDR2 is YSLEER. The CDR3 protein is CASSLDTRSGANVLTF. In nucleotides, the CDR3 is TGCGCCAGCAGCCTCGACACTCGGTCCGGGGCCAACGTCCTGACTTTC.

CDR3 amino acids: CASSPHVWANIQYF. The CDR3 DNA follows: TGCGCCAGCAGTCCCCACGTGTGGGCGAACATTCAGTACTTC. The V call is TRBV23-1, the J call TRBJ2-4; D is undetermined. TRBV23-1 falls under the ORF class, with uncertain function. This CDR3 has 14 residues. Trimming removed 4 bases from V and 7 bases from J, with 14 bases in between.

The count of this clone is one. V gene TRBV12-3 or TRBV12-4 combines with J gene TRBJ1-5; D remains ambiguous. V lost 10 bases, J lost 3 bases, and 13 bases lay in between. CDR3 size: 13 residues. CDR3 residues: CATRRELNQPQHF. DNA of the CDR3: TGTGCCACGCGGCGGGAACTCAATCAGCCCCAGCATTTT.

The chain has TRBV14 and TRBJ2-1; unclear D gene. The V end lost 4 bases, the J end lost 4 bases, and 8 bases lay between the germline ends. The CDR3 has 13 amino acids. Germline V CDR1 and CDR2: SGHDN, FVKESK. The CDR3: CASSPQPYNEQFF. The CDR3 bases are TGTGCCAGCAGCCCACAACCTTACAATGAGCAGTTCTTC.

DNA for the CDR3: TGTGCCTGGAGTTCTCGGCTCCCTCCGGACAGGAAATACTTC. Its translation is CAWSSRLPPDRKYF. The chain has TRBV30 and TRBJ2-5; 7 bases fit TRBD1. Per germline, CDR1 GTSNPN and CDR2 SVGIG (reference sequence). The CDR3 covers 14 residues. V lost 2 bases and J lost 14; bases outside the gene matches: 17. The full variable domain, with the rest looked up from reference TRBV30 and TRBJ2-5, is SQTIHQWPATLVQPVGSPLSLECTVEGTSNPNLYWYRQAAGRGLQLLFYSVGIGQISSEVPQNLSASRPQDRQFILSSKKLLLSDSGFYLCAWSSRLPPDRKYFGPGTRLLVL.

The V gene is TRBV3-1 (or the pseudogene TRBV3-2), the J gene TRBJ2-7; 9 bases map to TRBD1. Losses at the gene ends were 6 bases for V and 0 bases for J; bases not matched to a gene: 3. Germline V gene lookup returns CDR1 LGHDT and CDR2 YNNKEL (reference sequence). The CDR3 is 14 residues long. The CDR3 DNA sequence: TGTGCCAGCAGATCACAGGGGGCCTCCTACGAGCAGTACTTC. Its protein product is CASRSQGASYEQYF.

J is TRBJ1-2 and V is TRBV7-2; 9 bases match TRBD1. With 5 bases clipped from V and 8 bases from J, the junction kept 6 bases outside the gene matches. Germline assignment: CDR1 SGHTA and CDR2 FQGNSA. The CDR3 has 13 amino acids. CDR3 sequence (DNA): TGTGCCAGCAGCGGGACCACAGGGGGCGGCTACACCTTC. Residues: CASSGTTGGGYTF.

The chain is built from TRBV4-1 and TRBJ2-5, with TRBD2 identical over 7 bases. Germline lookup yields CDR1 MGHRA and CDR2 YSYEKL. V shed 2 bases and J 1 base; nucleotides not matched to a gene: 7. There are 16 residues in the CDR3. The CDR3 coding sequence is TGCGCCAGCAGCCAACCGGGAAGCGGGATCCAAGAGACCCAGTACTTC. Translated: CASSQPGSGIQETQYF.

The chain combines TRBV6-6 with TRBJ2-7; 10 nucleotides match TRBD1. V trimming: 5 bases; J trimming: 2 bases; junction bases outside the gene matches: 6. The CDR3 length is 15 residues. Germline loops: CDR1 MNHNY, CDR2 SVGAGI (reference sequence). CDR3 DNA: TGTGCCAGCAGTCATCAGGGGACAGGGGCCTACGAGCAGTACTTC. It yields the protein CASSHQGTGAYEQYF.

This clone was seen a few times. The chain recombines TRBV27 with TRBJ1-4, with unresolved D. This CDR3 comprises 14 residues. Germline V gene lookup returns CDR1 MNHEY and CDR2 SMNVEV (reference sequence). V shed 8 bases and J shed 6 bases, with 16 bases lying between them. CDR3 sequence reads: CASRWIDSDEKLFF. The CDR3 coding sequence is TGTGCCAGCCGCTGGATTGACTCTGATGAAAAACTGTTTTTT.

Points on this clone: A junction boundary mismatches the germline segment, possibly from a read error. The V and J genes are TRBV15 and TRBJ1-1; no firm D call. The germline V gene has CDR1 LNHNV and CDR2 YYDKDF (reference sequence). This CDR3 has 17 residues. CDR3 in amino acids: CATSRESGARKNTETFF. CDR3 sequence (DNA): TGTGCCACCAGCAGAGAATCGGGTGCTCGTAAGAACACTGAAACTTTCTTT.

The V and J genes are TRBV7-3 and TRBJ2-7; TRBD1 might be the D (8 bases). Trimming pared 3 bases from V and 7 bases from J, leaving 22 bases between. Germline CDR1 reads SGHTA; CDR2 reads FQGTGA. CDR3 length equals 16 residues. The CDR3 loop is CASSFQPNGQGGEQYF. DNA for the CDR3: TGTGCCAGCAGCTTCCAACCCAACGGACAGGGAGGGGAGCAGTACTTC.

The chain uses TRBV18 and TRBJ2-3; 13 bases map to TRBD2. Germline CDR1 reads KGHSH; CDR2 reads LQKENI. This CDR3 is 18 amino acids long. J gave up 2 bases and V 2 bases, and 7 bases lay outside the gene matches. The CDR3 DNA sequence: TGTGCCAGCTCACCAGAGGGACTAGCGGGATATAACACAGATACGCAGTATTTT. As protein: CASSPEGLAGYNTDTQYF. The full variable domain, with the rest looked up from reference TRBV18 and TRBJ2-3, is NAGVMQNPRHLVRRRGQEARLRCSPMKGHSHVYWYRQLPEEGLKFMVYLQKENIIDESGMPKERFSAEFPKEGPSILRIQQVVRGDSAAYFCASSPEGLAGYNTDTQYFGPGTRLTVL.

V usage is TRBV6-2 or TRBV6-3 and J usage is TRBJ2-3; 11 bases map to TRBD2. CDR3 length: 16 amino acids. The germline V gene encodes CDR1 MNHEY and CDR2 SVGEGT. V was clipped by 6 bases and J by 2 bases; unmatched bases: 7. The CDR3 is CASSPGLAAFTDTQYF. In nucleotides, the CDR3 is TGTGCCAGCAGCCCGGGACTAGCGGCATTCACAGATACGCAGTATTTT.

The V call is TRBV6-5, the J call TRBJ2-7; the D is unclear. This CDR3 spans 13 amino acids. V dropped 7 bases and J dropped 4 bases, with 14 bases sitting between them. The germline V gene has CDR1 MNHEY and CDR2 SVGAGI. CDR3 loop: CASTPLNRYEQYF. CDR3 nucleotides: TGTGCCAGCACCCCTCTGAATCGGTACGAGCAGTACTTC.

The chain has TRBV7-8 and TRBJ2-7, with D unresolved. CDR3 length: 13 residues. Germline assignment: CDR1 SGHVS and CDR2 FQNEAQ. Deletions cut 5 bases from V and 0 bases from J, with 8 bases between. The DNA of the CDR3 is TGTGCCAGCAGCCGAAGAGACTCCTACGAGCAGTACTTC. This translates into CASSRRDSYEQYF.

CDR3 in amino acids: CASSLSLAGVEQYF. The CDR3 DNA follows: TGTGCCAGCAGCTTAAGCCTAGCGGGAGTCGAGCAGTACTTC. V usage is TRBV7-2 and J usage is TRBJ2-7; 10 bases line up with TRBD2. Germline V gene data show CDR1 as SGHTA and CDR2 as FQGNSA. The CDR3 is 14 amino acids. After removal of 2 bases from V and 6 bases from J, the junction contained 4 bases not matched to a gene. The full variable domain, with the rest looked up from reference TRBV7-2 and TRBJ2-7, is GAGVSQSPSNKVTEKGKDVELRCDPISGHTALYWYRQSLGQGLEFLIYFQGNSAPDKSGLPSDRFSAERTGGSVSTLTIQRTQQEDSAVYLCASSLSLAGVEQYFGPGTRLTVT.

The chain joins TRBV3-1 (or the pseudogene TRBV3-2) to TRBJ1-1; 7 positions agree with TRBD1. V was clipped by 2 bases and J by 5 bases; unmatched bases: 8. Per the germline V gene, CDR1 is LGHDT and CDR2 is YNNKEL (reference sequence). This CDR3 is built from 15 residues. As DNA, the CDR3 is TGTGCCAGCAGCCAACCGTACAGGGGCTATACTGAAGCTTTCTTT. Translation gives CASSQPYRGYTEAFF.

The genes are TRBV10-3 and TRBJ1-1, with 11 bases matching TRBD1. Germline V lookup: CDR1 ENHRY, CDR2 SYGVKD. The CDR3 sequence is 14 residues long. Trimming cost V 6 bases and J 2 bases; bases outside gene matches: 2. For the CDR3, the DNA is TGTGCCATCAGCGGGACAGGGGGTAACACTGAAGCTTTCTTT. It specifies CAISGTGGNTEAFF.

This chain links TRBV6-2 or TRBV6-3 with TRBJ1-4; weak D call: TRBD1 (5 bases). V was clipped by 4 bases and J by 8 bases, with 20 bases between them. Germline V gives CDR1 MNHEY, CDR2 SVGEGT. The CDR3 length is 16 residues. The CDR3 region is CASSSLRTRDSEKLFF. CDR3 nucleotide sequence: TGTGCCAGCAGTTCCCTTCGGACCAGGGACTCGGAAAAACTGTTTTTT.